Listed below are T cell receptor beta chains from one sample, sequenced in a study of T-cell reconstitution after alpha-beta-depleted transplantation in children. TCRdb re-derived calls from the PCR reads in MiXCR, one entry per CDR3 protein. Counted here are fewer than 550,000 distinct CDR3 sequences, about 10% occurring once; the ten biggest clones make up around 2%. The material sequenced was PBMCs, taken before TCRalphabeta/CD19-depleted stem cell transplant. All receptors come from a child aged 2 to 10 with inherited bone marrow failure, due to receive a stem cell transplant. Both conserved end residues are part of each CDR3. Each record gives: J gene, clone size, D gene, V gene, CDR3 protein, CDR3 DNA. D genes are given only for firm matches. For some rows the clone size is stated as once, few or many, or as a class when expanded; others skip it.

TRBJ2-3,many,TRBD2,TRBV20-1,CSASSTLGAGVPDTQYF,TGCAGTGCTAGTTCGACCTTAGGAGCGGGAGTGCCCGATACGCAGTATTTT
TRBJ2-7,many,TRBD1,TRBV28,CASSLTGTASYEQYF,TGTGCCAGCAGTTTGACCGGGACAGCCTCCTACGAGCAGTACTTC
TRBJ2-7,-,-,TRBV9,CASSVEGGEQYF,TGTGCCAGCAGCGTAGAGGGGGGCGAGCAGTACTTC
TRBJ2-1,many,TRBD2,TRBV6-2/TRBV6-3,CASSKLAGGRKGDEQFF,TGTGCCAGCAGCAAACTAGCGGGAGGCAGAAAGGGTGATGAGCAGTTCTTC
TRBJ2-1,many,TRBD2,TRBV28,CASSLAGGHNEQFF,TGTGCCAGCAGTCTAGCGGGAGGGCACAATGAGCAGTTCTTC
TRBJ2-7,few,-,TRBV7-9,CASSLENF,TGTGCCAGCAGCTTAGAAAACTTC
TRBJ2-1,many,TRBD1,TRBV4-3,CASSQAPGGHEQFF,TGCGCCAGCAGCCAAGCTCCAGGGGGCCATGAGCAGTTCTTC
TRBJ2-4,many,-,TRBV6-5,CASSPRAPGIQYF,TGTGCCAGCAGCCCCCGGGCACCGGGCATTCAGTACTTC
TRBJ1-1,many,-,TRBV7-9,CASSFPQGVTEAFF,TGTGCCAGCAGCTTCCCACAGGGAGTTACTGAAGCTTTCTTT
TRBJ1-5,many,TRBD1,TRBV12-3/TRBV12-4,CASSLADRGRNQPQHF,TGTGCCAGCAGTTTAGCGGACAGGGGGCGGAATCAGCCCCAGCATTTT
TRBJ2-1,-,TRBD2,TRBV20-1,CCAIRTSGTFLYNEQFF,TGCTGTGCTATCCGGACTAGCGGGACCTTCCTCTACAATGAGCAGTTCTTC
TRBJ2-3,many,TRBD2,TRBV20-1,CSASRRESTDTQYF,TGCAGTGCTAGCAGGCGGGAGAGCACAGATACGCAGTATTTT
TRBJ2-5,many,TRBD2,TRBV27,CASSSAKTSGRVGETQYF,TGTGCCAGCAGTTCAGCAAAGACTAGCGGGAGGGTCGGCGAGACCCAGTACTTC
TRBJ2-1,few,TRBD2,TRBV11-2,CASSAATSGYNEQFF,TGTGCCAGCAGCGCCGCGACTAGCGGATACAATGAGCAGTTCTTC
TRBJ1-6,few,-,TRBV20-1,CSARDLGYNSPLHF,TGCAGTGCTAGAGATCTAGGTTATAATTCACCCCTCCACTTT
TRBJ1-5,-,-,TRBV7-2,CASTYGSSNQPQHF,TGTGCCAGCACCTACGGCAGTAGCAATCAGCCCCAGCATTTT
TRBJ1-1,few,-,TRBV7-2,CASSLGTGFRAFF,TGTGCCAGCAGCTTAGGTACGGGTTTTCGAGCTTTCTTT
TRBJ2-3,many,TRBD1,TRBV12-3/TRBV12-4,CASSKYGTGSTDTQYF,TGTGCCAGCAGCAAATACGGGACAGGGTCCACCGATACGCAGTATTTT
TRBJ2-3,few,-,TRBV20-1,CSASTGQQYF,TGCAGTGCCTCGACTGGGCAGCAGTATTTT
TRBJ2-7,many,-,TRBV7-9,CASSPHDSYEQYF,TGTGCCAGCAGCCCCCATGACTCCTACGAGCAGTACTTC
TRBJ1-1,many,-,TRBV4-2,CASSHPADGTEAFF,TGTGCCAGCAGCCACCCGGCCGACGGCACTGAAGCTTTCTTT
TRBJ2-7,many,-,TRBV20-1,CSARPTISYEQYF,TGCAGTGCTAGACCGACCATTTCCTACGAGCAGTACTTC
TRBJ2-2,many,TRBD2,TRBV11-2,CASSLVSGTGGELFF,TGTGCCAGCAGCTTAGTGAGCGGGACCGGCGGGGAGCTGTTTTTT
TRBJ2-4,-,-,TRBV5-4,CASSLGGSLAKNIQYF,TGTGCCAGCAGCTTGGGGGGCAGCCTAGCCAAAAACATTCAGTACTTC
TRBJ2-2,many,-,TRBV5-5,CASSFPFDSNTGELFF,TGTGCCAGCAGCTTCCCCTTTGACTCTAACACCGGGGAGCTGTTTTTT
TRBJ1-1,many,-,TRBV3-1,CASSRRAGLEAFF,TGTGCCAGCAGCCGCCGGGCGGGGCTTGAAGCTTTCTTT
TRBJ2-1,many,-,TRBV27,CASSFQRSSNEQFF,TGTGCCAGCAGTTTCCAGCGGAGCAGCAATGAGCAGTTCTTC
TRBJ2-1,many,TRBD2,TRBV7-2,CASSLAPTSLSYNEQFF,TGTGCCAGCAGCTTAGCCCCGACTAGCCTCTCCTACAATGAGCAGTTCTTC
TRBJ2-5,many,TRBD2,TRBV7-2,CASSLRTSGMGTQYF,TGTGCCAGCAGCTTACGCACTAGCGGGATGGGGACCCAGTACTTC
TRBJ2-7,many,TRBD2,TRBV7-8,CASSQSVTSGRRVSYEQYF,TGTGCCAGCAGCCAAAGCGTGACTAGCGGGAGGCGTGTGTCCTACGAGCAGTACTTC
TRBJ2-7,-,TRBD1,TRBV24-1,CATSDRTGLPYEQYF,TGTGCCACCAGTGACCGGACAGGTCTACCCTACGAGCAGTACTTC
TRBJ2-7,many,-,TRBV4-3,CASSQDRGNGGEQYF,TGCGCCAGCAGCCAAGATCGAGGTAACGGGGGCGAGCAGTACTTC
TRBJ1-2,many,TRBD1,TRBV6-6,CASISAGGLGYTF,TGTGCCAGCATTTCGGCAGGGGGCTTAGGCTACACCTTC
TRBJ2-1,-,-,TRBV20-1,CSAPPGPFSYNEQFF,TGCAGTGCTCCGCCGGGACCCTTCTCCTACAATGAGCAGTTCTTC
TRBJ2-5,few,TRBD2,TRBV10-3,CAISPGTSGSETQYF,TGTGCCATCAGTCCCGGGACTAGCGGGAGTGAGACCCAGTACTTC
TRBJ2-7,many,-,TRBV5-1,CASSLPQGAFGEQYF,TGCGCCAGCAGCTTGCCGCAGGGAGCCTTTGGCGAGCAGTACTTC
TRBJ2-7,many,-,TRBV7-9,CASSFSGVVDEQYF,TGTGCCAGCAGCTTTTCGGGAGTAGTCGACGAGCAGTACTTC
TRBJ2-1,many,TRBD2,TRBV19,CASSWGRAYNEQFF,TGTGCCAGTAGTTGGGGGAGGGCCTACAATGAGCAGTTCTTC
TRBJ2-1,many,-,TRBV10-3,CAISESGEQFF,TGTGCCATCAGTGAGTCGGGGGAGCAGTTCTTC
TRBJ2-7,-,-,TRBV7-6,CASSLAPQYEQYF,TGTGCCAGCAGCTTAGCCCCCCAGTACGAGCAGTACTTC
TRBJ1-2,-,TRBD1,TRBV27,CASSLDREYYGYTF,TGTGCCAGCAGTCTGGACAGGGAATACTATGGCTACACCTTC
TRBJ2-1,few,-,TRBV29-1,CSVELASPYNEQFF,TGCAGCGTTGAACTAGCGTCCCCCTACAATGAGCAGTTCTTC
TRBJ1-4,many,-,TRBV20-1,CSATRDGPNEKLFF,TGCAGTGCTACCCGGGACGGCCCTAATGAAAAACTGTTTTTT
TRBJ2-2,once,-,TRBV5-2,CARGPGLPCGELFF,TGTGCCAGGGGCCCCGGGCTCCCCTGCGGGGAGCTGTTTTTT
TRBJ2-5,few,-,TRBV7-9,CASSLAFTEQETQYF,TGTGCCAGCAGCTTAGCGTTCACAGAACAAGAGACCCAGTACTTC
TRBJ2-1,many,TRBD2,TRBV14,CASSYLAGGFSEQFF,TGTGCCAGCAGCTACCTAGCGGGAGGGTTTAGTGAGCAGTTCTTC
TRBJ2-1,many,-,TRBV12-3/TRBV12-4,CASSYYRNEQFF,TGTGCCAGCAGTTACTACCGGAATGAGCAGTTCTTC
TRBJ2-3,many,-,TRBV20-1,CSGGRLSTDTQYF,TGCAGTGGGGGACGGCTCAGCACAGATACGCAGTATTTT
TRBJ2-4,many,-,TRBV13,CASSPWDINIQYF,TGTGCCAGCAGCCCCTGGGATATCAACATTCAGTACTTC
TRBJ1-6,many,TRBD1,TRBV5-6,CASSLDRGDSPLHF,TGTGCCAGCAGCTTGGACAGGGGGGATTCACCCCTCCACTTT
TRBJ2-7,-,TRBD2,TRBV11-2,CASSLVPPGTSGGGGYEQYF,TGTGCCAGCAGCTTAGTTCCCCCCGGGACTAGCGGGGGGGGTGGTTACGAGCAGTACTTC
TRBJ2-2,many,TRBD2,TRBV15,CATSPGLESGELFF,TGTGCCACCAGCCCCGGACTAGAGTCCGGGGAGCTGTTTTTT
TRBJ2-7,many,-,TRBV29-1,CSVARGLAYEQYF,TGCAGCGTTGCGCGCGGGCTAGCCTACGAGCAGTACTTC
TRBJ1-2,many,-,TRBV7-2,CASSLGPSAYGYTF,TGTGCCAGCAGCTTAGGCCCCAGTGCTTATGGCTACACCTTC
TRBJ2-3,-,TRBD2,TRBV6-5,CASSYSLAGPDTQYF,TGTGCCAGCAGTTACTCGCTAGCGGGACCTGATACGCAGTATTTT
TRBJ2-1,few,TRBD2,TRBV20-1,CSASGTSGSDEQFF,TGCAGTGCTTCCGGGACTAGCGGGAGCGATGAGCAGTTCTTC
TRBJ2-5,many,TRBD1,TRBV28,CASKGQGGLTQYF,TGTGCCAGCAAGGGACAGGGGGGTTTAACCCAGTACTTC